The entry below gives a single T cell receptor (beta chain) sequence along with its context. Its antigen is currently unknown. This sample stems from a study of shared clonotypes between healthy human individuals. Looking at the study overall: Each donor's CD4 naive and CD4 memory cells filled three plates apiece, CD8 naive two, and CD8 memory one.

The germline CDR1 and CDR2 sequences are SGHRS and YFSETQ. Trimming left V 1 base short and J 6 bases short, with 13 bases between. The CDR3 loop spans 14 amino acids. Sequenced by immunoSEQ multiplex PCR; TCRdb stores in-frame clones only, minus some. The data hold some 630,000 clones, with approximately 96% observed a single time. Study-level findings and limits: For sorted subsets, rarefaction showed incomplete sequencing despite large depth. An effect of sequencing depth on clonotype sharing among donors was expected.

CD45RO-negative, CCR7-positively selected cells formed the naive CD8 fraction, excluding terminally differentiated effector memory CD45RA+ cells. This chain connects TRBV5-1 to TRBJ1-2, with no clear D. Sequencing was carried out using naive CD8+ T cells sorted from blood. This clonotype was sampled from a woman between 25 and 40 years old in good health. For the CDR3, the DNA is TGCGCCAGCAGCTTGAACGAACAAATTCATGGCTACACCTTC. Its protein is CASSLNEQIHGYTF. Together with reference TRBV5-1 and TRBJ1-2, the CDR3 gives the full variable domain: KAGVTQTPRYLIKTRGQQVTLSCSPISGHRSVSWYQQTPGQGLQFLFEYFSETQRNKGNFPGRFSGRQFSNSRSEMNVSTLELGDSALYLCASSLNEQIHGYTFGSGTRLTVV.